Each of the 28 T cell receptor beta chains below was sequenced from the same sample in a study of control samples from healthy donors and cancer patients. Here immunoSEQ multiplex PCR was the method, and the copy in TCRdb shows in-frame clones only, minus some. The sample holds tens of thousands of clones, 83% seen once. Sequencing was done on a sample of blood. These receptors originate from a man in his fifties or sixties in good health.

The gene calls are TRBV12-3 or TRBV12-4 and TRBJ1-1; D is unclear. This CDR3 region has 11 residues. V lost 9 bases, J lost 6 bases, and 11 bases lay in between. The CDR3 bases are TGTGCCAGTCCAAGCCGGGCTGAAGCTTTCTTT. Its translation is CASPSRAEAFF.

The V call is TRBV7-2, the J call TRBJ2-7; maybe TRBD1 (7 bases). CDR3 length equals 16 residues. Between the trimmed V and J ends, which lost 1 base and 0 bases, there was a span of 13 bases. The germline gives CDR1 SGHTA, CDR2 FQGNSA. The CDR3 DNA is TGTGCCAGCAGCTTAGGACAGGGTAGCGGCTCCTACGAGCAGTACTTC. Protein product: CASSLGQGSGSYEQYF.

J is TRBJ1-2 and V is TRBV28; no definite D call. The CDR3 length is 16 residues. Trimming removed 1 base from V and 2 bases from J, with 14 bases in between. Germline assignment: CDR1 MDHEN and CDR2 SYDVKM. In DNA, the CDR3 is TGTGCCAGCAGTTTATATGGTAGGCAACTGAACTATGGCTACACCTTC. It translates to CASSLYGRQLNYGYTF.

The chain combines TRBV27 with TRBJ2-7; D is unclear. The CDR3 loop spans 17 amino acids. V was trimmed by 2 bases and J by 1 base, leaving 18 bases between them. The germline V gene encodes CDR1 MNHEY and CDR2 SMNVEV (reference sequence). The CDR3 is CASSLIGSSRSSYEQYF. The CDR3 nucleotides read TGTGCCAGCAGTTTAATCGGCAGTTCAAGATCTTCCTACGAGCAGTACTTC.

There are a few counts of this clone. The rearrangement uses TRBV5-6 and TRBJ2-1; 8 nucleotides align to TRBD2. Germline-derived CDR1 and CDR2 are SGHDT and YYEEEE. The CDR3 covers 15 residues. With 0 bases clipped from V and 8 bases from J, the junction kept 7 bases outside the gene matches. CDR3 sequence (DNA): TGTGCCAGCAGCTTGGGGAGCGGGAGATTCGATGAGCAGTTCTTC. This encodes CASSLGSGRFDEQFF.

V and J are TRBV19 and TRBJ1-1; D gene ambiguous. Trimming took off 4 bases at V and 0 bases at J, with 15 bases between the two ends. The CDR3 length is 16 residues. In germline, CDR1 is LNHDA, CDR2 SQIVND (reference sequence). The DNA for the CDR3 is TGTGCCAGTAGTAGGGGATTAGGGAGGTTGAACACTGAAGCTTTCTTT. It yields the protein CASSRGLGRLNTEAFF.

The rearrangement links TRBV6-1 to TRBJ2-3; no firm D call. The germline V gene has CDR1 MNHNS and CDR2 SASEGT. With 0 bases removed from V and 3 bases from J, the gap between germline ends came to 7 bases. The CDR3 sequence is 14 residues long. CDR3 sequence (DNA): TGTGCCAGCAGTGAAGCAGGTGTAACAGATACGCAGTATTTT. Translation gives CASSEAGVTDTQYF.

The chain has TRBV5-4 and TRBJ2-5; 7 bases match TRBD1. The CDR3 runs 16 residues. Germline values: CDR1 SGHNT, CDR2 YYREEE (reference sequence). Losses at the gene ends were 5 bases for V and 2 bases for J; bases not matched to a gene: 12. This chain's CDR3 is CASRARDRDDQETQYF. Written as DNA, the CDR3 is TGTGCCAGCAGGGCCCGGGACAGAGATGATCAAGAGACCCAGTACTTC.

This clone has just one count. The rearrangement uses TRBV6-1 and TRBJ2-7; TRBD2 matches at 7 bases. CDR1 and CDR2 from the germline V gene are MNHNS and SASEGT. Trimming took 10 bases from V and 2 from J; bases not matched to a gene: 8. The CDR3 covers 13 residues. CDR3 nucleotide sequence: TGTGCCACCACTGAAGCGGGACCCTACGAGCAGTACTTC. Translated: CATTEAGPYEQYF.

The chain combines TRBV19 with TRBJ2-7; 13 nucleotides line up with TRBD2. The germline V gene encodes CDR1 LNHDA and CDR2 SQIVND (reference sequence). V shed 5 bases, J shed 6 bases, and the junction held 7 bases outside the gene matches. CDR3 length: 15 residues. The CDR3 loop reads CASSPRTSGSREQYF. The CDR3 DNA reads TGTGCCAGTAGTCCTCGGACTAGCGGGAGTCGCGAGCAGTACTTC. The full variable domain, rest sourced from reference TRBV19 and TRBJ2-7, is DGGITQSPKYLFRKEGQNVTLSCEQNLNHDAMYWYRQDPGQGLRLIYYSQIVNDFQKGDIAEGYSVSREKKESFPLTVTSAQKNPTAFYLCASSPRTSGSREQYFGPGTRLTVT.

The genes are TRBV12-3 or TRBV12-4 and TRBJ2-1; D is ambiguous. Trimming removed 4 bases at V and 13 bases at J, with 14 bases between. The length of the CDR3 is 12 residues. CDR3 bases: TGTGCCAGCAGTTCGTCTCCAAATTCCCAGTTCTTC. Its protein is CASSSSPNSQFF.

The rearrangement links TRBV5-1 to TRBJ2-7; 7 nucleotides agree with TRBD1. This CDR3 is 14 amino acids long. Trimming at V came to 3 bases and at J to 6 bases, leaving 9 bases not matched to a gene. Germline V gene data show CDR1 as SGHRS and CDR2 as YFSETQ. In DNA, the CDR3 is TGCGCCAGCAGCTCATCGGTCAACAGGGGCGAGCAGTACTTC. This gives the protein CASSSSVNRGEQYF.

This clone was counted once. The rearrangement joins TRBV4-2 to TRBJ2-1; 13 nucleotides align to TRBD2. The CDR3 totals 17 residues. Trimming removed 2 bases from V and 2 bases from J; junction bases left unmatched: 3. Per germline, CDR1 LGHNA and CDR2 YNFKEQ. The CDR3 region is CASSQSTSGRAYNEQFF. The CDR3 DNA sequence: TGTGCCAGCAGCCAAAGTACTAGCGGGAGGGCCTACAATGAGCAGTTCTTC.

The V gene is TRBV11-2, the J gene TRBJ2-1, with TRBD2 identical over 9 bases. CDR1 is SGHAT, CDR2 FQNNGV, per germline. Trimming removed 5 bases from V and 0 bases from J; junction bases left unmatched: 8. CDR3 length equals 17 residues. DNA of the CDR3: TGTGCCAGCAGCCTAGGACTAGCGTCGAGCTCCTACAATGAGCAGTTCTTC. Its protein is CASSLGLASSSYNEQFF.

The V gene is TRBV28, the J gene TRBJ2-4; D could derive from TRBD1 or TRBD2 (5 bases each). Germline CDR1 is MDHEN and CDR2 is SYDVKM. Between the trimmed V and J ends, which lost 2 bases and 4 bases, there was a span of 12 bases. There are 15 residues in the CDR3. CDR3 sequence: CASSLGGRAKNIQYF. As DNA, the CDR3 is TGTGCCAGCAGTTTAGGGGGTCGGGCGAAAAACATTCAGTACTTC.

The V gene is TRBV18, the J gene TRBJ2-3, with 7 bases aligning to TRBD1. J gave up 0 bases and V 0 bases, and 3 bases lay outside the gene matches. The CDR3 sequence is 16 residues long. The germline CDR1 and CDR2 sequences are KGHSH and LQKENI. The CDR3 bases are TGTGCCAGCTCACCACCTCCGGGACAGAGCACAGATACGCAGTATTTT. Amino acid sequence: CASSPPPGQSTDTQYF.

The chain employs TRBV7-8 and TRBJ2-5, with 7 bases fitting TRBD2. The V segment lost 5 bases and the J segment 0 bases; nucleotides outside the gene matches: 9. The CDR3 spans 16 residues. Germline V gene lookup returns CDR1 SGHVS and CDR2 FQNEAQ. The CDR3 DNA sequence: TGTGCCAGCAGCCCCCCTGGAGCGGGGTACCAAGAGACCCAGTACTTC. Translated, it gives CASSPPGAGYQETQYF.

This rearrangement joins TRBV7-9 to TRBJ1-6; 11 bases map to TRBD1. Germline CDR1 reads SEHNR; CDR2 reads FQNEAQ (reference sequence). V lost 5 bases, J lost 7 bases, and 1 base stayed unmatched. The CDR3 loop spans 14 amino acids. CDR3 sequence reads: CASSRDRGNSPLHF. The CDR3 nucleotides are TGTGCCAGCAGCAGGGACAGGGGGAATTCACCCCTCCACTTT. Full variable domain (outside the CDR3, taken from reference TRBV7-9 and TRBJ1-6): DTGVSQNPRHKITKRGQNVTFRCDPISEHNRLYWYRQTLGQGPEFLTYFQNEAQLEKSRLLSDRFSAERPKGSFSTLEIQRTEQGDSAMYLCASSRDRGNSPLHFGNGTRLTVT.

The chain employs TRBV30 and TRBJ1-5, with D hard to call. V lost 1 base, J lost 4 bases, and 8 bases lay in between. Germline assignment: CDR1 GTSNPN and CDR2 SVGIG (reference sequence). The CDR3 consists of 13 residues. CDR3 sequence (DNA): TGTGCCTGGAGTGCCAGGATGAATCAGCCCCAGCATTTT. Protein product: CAWSARMNQPQHF. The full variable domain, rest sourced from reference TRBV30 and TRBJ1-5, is SQTIHQWPATLVQPVGSPLSLECTVEGTSNPNLYWYRQAAGRGLQLLFYSVGIGQISSEVPQNLSASRPQDRQFILSSKKLLLSDSGFYLCAWSARMNQPQHFGDGTRLSIL.

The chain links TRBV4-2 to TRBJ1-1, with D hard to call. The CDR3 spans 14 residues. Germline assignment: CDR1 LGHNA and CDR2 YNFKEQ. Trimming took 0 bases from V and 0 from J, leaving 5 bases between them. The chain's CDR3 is CASSQDLLNTEAFF. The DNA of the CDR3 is TGTGCCAGCAGCCAAGATTTACTGAACACTGAAGCTTTCTTT.

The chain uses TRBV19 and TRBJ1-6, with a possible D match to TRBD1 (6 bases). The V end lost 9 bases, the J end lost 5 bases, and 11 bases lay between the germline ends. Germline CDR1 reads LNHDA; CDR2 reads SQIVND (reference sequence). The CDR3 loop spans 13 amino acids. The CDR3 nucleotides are TGTGCCAGCAACGAGGGGGATAATTCACCCCTCCACTTT. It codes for CASNEGDNSPLHF. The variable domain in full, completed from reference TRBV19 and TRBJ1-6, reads DGGITQSPKYLFRKEGQNVTLSCEQNLNHDAMYWYRQDPGQGLRLIYYSQIVNDFQKGDIAEGYSVSREKKESFPLTVTSAQKNPTAFYLCASNEGDNSPLHFGNGTRLTVT.

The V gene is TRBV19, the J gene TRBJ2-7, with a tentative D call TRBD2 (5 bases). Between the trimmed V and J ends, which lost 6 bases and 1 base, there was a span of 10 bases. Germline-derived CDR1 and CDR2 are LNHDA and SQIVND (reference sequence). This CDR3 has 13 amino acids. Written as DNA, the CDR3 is TGTGCCAGTAGCCTAGGACTTTCCTACGAGCAGTACTTC. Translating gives CASSLGLSYEQYF. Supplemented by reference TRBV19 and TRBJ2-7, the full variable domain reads DGGITQSPKYLFRKEGQNVTLSCEQNLNHDAMYWYRQDPGQGLRLIYYSQIVNDFQKGDIAEGYSVSREKKESFPLTVTSAQKNPTAFYLCASSLGLSYEQYFGPGTRLTVT.

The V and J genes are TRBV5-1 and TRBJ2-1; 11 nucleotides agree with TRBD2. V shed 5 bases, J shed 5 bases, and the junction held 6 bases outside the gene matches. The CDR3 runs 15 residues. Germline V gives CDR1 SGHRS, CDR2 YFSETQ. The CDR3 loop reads CASRIRLAGHNEQFF. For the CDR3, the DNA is TGCGCCAGCAGGATCCGACTAGCGGGACACAATGAGCAGTTCTTC.

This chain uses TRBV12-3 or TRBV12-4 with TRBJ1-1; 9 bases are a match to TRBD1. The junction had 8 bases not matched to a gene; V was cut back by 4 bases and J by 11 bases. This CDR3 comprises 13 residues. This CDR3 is CASSSRDRETAFF. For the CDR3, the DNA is TGTGCCAGCAGTTCCCGGGACAGGGAGACGGCTTTCTTT.

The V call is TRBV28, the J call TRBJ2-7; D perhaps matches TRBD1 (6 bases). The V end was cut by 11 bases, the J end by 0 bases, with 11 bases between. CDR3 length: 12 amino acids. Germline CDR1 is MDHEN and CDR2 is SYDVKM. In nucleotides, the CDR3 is TGTGCCCACCGGGACAACTCCTACGAGCAGTACTTC. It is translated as CAHRDNSYEQYF.

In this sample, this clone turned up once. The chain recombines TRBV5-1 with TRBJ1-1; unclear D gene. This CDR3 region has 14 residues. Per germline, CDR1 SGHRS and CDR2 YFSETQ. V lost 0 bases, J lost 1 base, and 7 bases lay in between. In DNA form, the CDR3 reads TGCGCCAGCAGCTTGGATGTCCCGAACACTGAAGCTTTCTTT. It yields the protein CASSLDVPNTEAFF.

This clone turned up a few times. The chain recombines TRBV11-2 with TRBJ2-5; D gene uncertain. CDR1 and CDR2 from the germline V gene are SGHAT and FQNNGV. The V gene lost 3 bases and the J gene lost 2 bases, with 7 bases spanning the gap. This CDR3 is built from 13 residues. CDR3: CASSLWRQETQYF. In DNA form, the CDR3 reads TGTGCCAGCAGCTTGTGGCGGCAAGAGACCCAGTACTTC.

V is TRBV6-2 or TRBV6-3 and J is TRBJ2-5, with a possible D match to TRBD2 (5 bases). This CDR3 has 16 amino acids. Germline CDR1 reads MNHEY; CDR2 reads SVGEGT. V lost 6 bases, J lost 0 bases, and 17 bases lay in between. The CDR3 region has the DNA TGTGCCAGCAGCTATCCGAGGCGGGCGAACCAAGAGACCCAGTACTTC. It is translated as CASSYPRRANQETQYF.